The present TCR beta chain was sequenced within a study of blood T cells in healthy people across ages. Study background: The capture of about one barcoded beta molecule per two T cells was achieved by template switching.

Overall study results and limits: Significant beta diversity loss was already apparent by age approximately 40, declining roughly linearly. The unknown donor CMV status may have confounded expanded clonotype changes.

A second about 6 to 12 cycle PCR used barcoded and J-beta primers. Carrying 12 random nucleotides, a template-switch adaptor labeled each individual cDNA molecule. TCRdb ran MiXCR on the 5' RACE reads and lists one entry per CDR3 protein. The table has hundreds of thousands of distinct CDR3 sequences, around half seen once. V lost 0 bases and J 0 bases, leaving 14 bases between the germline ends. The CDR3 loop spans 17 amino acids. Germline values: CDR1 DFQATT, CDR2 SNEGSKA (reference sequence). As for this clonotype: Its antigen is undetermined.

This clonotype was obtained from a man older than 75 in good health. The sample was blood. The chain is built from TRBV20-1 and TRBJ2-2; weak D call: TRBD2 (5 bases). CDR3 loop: CSARDLGAPANTGELFF. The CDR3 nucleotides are TGCAGTGCTAGAGATTTGGGAGCGCCCGCGAACACCGGGGAGCTGTTTTTT.